The subject of this entry is one T cell receptor (beta chain). The germline gives CDR1 MNHEY, CDR2 SVGAGI. Deletions cut 6 bases from V and 3 bases from J, with 18 bases between. CDR3 length: 15 amino acids. Sequenced by immunoSEQ multiplex PCR; TCRdb stores in-frame clones only, minus some. Of some 100,000 clones in the sample, 80% to 90% are singletons; the top ten hold approximately 12%. This sample was taken from a study of T cell responses to AZD1222 COVID-19 vaccine. The V call is TRBV6-5, the J call TRBJ2-7; D is possibly TRBD2 (6 bases). The sequence was collected from an adult in good health. Sequencing used peripheral blood, obtained on day 0 of AZD1222 vaccination. CDR3 bases: TGTGCCAGCAGACAAAATAGGGACGGGAGCTACGAGCAGTACTTC. Its translation: CASRQNRDGSYEQYF.